This TCR beta chain is drawn from a study of T cells in Graves' hyperthyroidism and ophthalmopathy. Using RNA transcripts as the source, TCR beta CDR3 regions were amplified. The HTBI primer set served for first-round RT-PCR of the TCR CDR3. TCRdb fed the multiplex PCR reads into MiXCR, producing one record per CDR3 protein. The sample lists 500,000 to 650,000 distinct CDR3 sequences, 46% seen once, with 44% in the top ten. Diagnoses rested on clinical symptoms, serum thyroxine and TRAb, thyroid ultrasound and orbital computed tomography. This clonotype has more than one count but fewer than ten. Its antigen is unidentified. The CDR3 is made up of 11 amino acids. CDR1 and CDR2 (germline): SGHAT, FQNNGV. Trimming took off 1 base at V and 6 bases at J, with 3 bases between the two ends. General study results and limits: Researchers report that a 13 V-J model separated ophthalmopathy from stable hyperthyroidism. Ophthalmopathy got predicted by the model a median approximately 6.4 months before its onset.

Sequencing was done on a sample of peripheral blood or thyroid tissue (not recorded which). This sequence originates from an adult woman with Graves' disease, either hyperthyroidism or ophthalmopathy (not recorded which). The J gene is TRBJ1-1, the V gene TRBV11-2; no clear D. The CDR3 loop reads CASSLASEAFF. CDR3 sequence (DNA): TGTGCCAGCAGCTTAGCATCTGAAGCTTTCTTT.